This T cell receptor beta chain was observed in a study of T cells in localized non-small cell lung cancer. With V trimmed by 2 bases and J by 4 bases, 12 bases remained unmatched. The CDR3 is made up of 17 amino acids. From germline, CDR1 is LNHDA and CDR2 SQIVND (reference sequence). Produced via immunoSEQ multiplex PCR; TCRdb's table is partial and in-frame only. The sample holds roughly 40,000 clones, about 86% seen once. This clone has just one count. This receptor was taken from a male donor older than 55 with stage II lung adenocarcinoma. Specimen: peripheral blood mononuclear cells, collected before any cancer treatment. The rearrangement uses TRBV19 and TRBJ1-1; 8 bases agree with TRBD1. CDR3 in DNA: TGTGCCAGTAGTATAACAGTCGGATCAGGGGGCGGCACTGAAGCTTTCTTT. Protein sequence: CASSITVGSGGGTEAFF.